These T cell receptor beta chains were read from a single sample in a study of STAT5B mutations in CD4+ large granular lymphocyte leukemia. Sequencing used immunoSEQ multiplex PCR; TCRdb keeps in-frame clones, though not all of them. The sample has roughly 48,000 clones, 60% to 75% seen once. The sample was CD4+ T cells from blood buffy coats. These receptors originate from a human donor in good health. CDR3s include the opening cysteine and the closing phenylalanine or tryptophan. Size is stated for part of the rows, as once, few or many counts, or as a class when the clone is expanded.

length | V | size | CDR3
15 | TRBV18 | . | CASSPGQAMNTEAFF
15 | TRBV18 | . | CASSPGGGGDSPLHF
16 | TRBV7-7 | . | CASSLAQGGPQETQYF
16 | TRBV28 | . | CASSPAGAGKGDTQYF
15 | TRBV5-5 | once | CASSSWAASNQPQHF
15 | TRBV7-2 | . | CASSLEALAKNIQYF
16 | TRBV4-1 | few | CASSQEGTGGFSPLHF
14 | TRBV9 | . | CASSVVAKNTEAFF
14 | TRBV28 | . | CASTRGRGNQPQHF
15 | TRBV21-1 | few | CASSKEGTGNQPQHF
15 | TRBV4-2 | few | CASSPPWGNTGELFF
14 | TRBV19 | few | CASSIPQGRNGYTF
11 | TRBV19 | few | CASSDSYGYTF
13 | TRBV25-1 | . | CASSFSAKEKLFF
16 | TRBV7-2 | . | CASRLGMGVSTDTQYF
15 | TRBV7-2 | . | CASSPVEQNTGELFF